This TCR beta chain was obtained from a study of shared clonotypes between healthy human individuals. Study context: Each donor had three CD4 naive, three CD4 memory, two CD8 naive and one CD8 memory plate.

Points on this clone: Its antigen is unknown. The sample has other DNA sequences that encode this CDR3 too.

This table comes from immunoSEQ multiplex PCR, and its TCRdb copy is limited to in-frame clones, with some not included. The sample contains 2.3 million or so clones, just over 90% of which appear only once. General study results and limits: As a rule, naive subsets had a larger estimated richness than memory subsets. With a handful of donors compared, roughly 4.9% of naive CD4 clonotypes were shared.

Deletions cut 2 bases from V and 1 base from J, with 12 bases between. Germline V gene data show CDR1 as SGHRS and CDR2 as YFSETQ. The CDR3 spans 15 residues. What was sequenced was naive CD4+ T cells from PBMCs. Stated subset: CD45RA+ positively selected. The clonotype was recovered from a man younger than 35 in good health. Some clones in this sample may be carry-over from other donors' samples. The gene calls are TRBV5-1 and TRBJ2-5; a weak D match, TRBD2 (6 bases). The DNA for the CDR3 is TGCGCCAGCAGCTTACTTGGGGGGATCCAAGAGACCCAGTACTTC. Translation: CASSLLGGIQETQYF.